The present T cell receptor beta chain was sequenced within a study of blood T cell repertoires in COVID-19. The authors' processing: Reference gene primer amplification gave estimated nucleated cell counts. Profiled with immunoSEQ multiplex PCR; TCRdb holds only in-frame clones, not every one. V, J and clone size are taken as reported in that table, and D and trimming were inferred from the DNA itself. The top ten clones hold approximately 12% of a sample with approximately 320,000 clones, roughly 86% of them seen once. Germline CDR1 reads SGHVT; CDR2 reads SQSDAQ. The CDR3 is 16 residues long. The trim removed 4 bases at V and 6 bases at J, leaving 9 bases unmatched. Those enrolled in Seattle joined during active infection and were followed longitudinally afterward.

The material sequenced was peripheral blood. This clonotype originated in a young woman with COVID-19, enrolled during active disease. The rearrangement joins TRBV7-4 to TRBJ1-5, with TRBD1 matching over 10 bases. CDR3 DNA: TGTGCCAGCAGCTCATCCGGGACAGGGGTCGGTCAGCCCCAGCATTTT. It codes for CASSSSGTGVGQPQHF.